These 23 T cell receptor beta chains were all obtained from the same sample, sequenced in a study of identical twins. TCRdb itself ran the 5' RACE reads through MiXCR, one entry per CDR3 protein. The sample holds 420,000 or so distinct CDR3 sequences; approximately 17% are singletons and the top ten take around 12%. Sample: naive T cells sorted from blood. The receptors were sampled from a man aged 50 or older in good health.

The chain joins TRBV20-1 to TRBJ2-3; D call uncertain. The CDR3 spans 13 residues. Trimming cost V 6 bases and J 2 bases, with 12 bases left between them. Germline V lookup: CDR1 DFQATT, CDR2 SNEGSKA (reference sequence). CDR3 residues: CSASRSYTDTQYF. CDR3 coding DNA: TGCAGTGCCTCGCGGTCTTACACAGATACGCAGTATTTT.

Ten or more counts support this clonotype. J is TRBJ2-1 and V is TRBV5-5, with TRBD1 as a possible D gene (6 bases). Trimming stripped 4 bases from V and 3 bases from J, with 11 bases between. The CDR3 consists of 14 residues. CDR1 SGHKS and CDR2 YYEKEE come from the germline V gene (reference sequence). The CDR3 region is CASSEGDYYNEQFF. In nucleotides, the CDR3 is TGTGCCAGCAGCGAGGGGGATTACTACAATGAGCAGTTCTTC.

This rearrangement joins TRBV12-3 or TRBV12-4 to TRBJ1-4; no firm D call. The CDR3 spans 15 residues. Trimming pared 0 bases from V and 3 bases from J, leaving 8 bases between. The CDR3 region is CASSLALSSNEKLFF. The CDR3 bases are TGTGCCAGCAGTTTAGCGCTTTCCTCTAATGAAAAACTGTTTTTT.

This chain joins TRBV10-2 and TRBJ2-7; the match to TRBD2 covers 15 bases. The CDR3 spans 16 residues. Germline loops: CDR1 WSHSY, CDR2 SAAADI. The J segment lost 5 bases and the V segment lost 4 bases, leaving 6 bases of the junction unmatched. DNA of the CDR3: TGCGCCAGCAGTGGGGGACTAGCGGGAGGTCGTGACGAGCAGTACTTC. This encodes CASSGGLAGGRDEQYF.

The table lists this clonotype with a few counts. V and J are TRBV4-3 and TRBJ2-1; D unresolved. The germline gives CDR1 LGHNA, CDR2 YSLEER. This CDR3 comprises 16 residues. Trimming shortened V by 0 bases and J by 7 bases, and 16 bases separated the two germline ends. This chain's CDR3 is CASSQDLPFSTNEQFF. CDR3 nucleotide sequence: TGCGCCAGCAGCCAAGATCTACCCTTCTCTACAAATGAGCAGTTCTTC.

The V and J genes are TRBV20-1 and TRBJ2-5; 8 positions match TRBD1. CDR1 and CDR2 from the germline V gene are DFQATT and SNEGSKA (reference sequence). This CDR3 is built from 14 residues. With V trimmed by 2 bases and J by 3 bases, 5 bases remained unmatched. The CDR3 coding sequence is TGCAGTGCTAGAAGGACAGGGCTTAAAGAGACCCAGTACTTC. It translates to CSARRTGLKETQYF.

There are a few counts of this clonotype. The rearrangement uses TRBV9 and TRBJ2-5; no clear D. The CDR3 loop spans 13 amino acids. V was pared by 2 bases and J by 2 bases, with 7 bases between. Germline CDR1 is SGDLS and CDR2 is YYNGEE. The CDR3 sequence is CASSVGNQETQYF. CDR3 nucleotides: TGTGCCAGCAGCGTGGGAAATCAAGAGACCCAGTACTTC.

The V call is TRBV20-1, the J call TRBJ2-7; possibly TRBD1 or TRBD2 for D (5 bases each). Germline values: CDR1 DFQATT, CDR2 SNEGSKA (reference sequence). The CDR3 runs to 14 residues. Trimming removed 3 bases at V and 6 bases at J, with 18 bases between. In DNA form, the CDR3 reads TGCAGTGCTAGTACGGGTGGGGGTTCGGCCGAGCAGTACTTC. Protein: CSASTGGGSAEQYF.

This clonotype was seen at least ten times. The gene calls are TRBV9 and TRBJ2-5; D gene ambiguous. Germline assignment: CDR1 SGDLS and CDR2 YYNGEE. Trimming shortened V by 4 bases and J by 3 bases, and 13 bases separated the two germline ends. CDR3 length equals 14 residues. For the CDR3, the DNA is TGTGCCAGCAGCTCCCGCCCGGGCGAAGAGACCCAGTACTTC. The encoded protein is CASSSRPGEETQYF. The full variable domain, its missing parts supplied by reference TRBV9 and TRBJ2-5, is DSGVTQTPKHLITATGQRVTLRCSPRSGDLSVYWYQQSLDQGLQFLIQYYNGEERAKGNILERFSAQQFPDLHSELNLSSLELGDSALYFCASSSRPGEETQYFGPGTRLLVL.

The rearrangement uses TRBV24-1 and TRBJ2-1; D might be TRBD1 or TRBD2, each matching 5 bases. This CDR3 has 17 residues. V was shortened by 5 bases and J by 4 bases, with 20 bases between the two germline ends. Germline CDR1 KGHDR, CDR2 SFDVKD. In DNA, the CDR3 is TGTGCCACCAGTGCCTGGCCCGGGACGGCCCAATACAATGAGCAGTTCTTC. Protein: CATSAWPGTAQYNEQFF.

The CDR3 protein is CASSVDSGSSDTQYF. The DNA of the CDR3 is TGTGCCAGCAGCGTAGATTCCGGGAGCTCAGATACGCAGTATTTT. The chain is built from TRBV9 and TRBJ2-3; perhaps TRBD2 as D (6 bases). This CDR3 has 15 residues. The V end lost 0 bases, the J end lost 4 bases, and 12 bases lay between the germline ends. Per germline, CDR1 SGDLS and CDR2 YYNGEE.

This clonotype was detected only a few times. CDR3 sequence (DNA): TGCAGTGCTAGAGACAGGGCGGGCAATCAGCCCCAGCATTTT. The encoded protein is CSARDRAGNQPQHF. The chain couples TRBV20-1 to TRBJ1-5; D might be TRBD1 (5 bases). The CDR3 spans 14 residues. Looked up from germline, CDR1 is DFQATT and CDR2 is SNEGSKA (reference sequence). With 0 bases removed from V and 2 bases from J, the gap between germline ends came to 8 bases.

Here the CDR3 reads CASSQVGGNEQFF. The CDR3 nucleotides read TGTGCCAGCAGCCAAGTTGGGGGAAATGAGCAGTTCTTC. The rearrangement links TRBV3-1 to TRBJ2-1; D may be TRBD1 or TRBD2 (5 bases each). The CDR3 totals 13 residues. Germline V CDR1 and CDR2: LGHDT, YNNKEL (reference sequence). The germline V and J ends were trimmed by 1 base and 7 bases, with 8 bases remaining between them.

V is TRBV20-1 and J is TRBJ1-1; D is unresolved. The V end was cut by 5 bases, the J end by 4 bases, with 8 bases between. The CDR3 is made up of 11 amino acids. In germline, CDR1 is DFQATT, CDR2 SNEGSKA (reference sequence). The CDR3 DNA follows: TGCAGTGCTTGGCACTTCACTGAAGCTTTCTTT. Encoded protein: CSAWHFTEAFF.

This clonotype has only a few counts. V gene TRBV6-1 combines with J gene TRBJ1-1; TRBD1 agrees at 7 bases. Germline CDR1 and CDR2: MNHNS and SASEGT. The CDR3 is 14 amino acids. The J segment lost 0 bases and the V segment lost 7 bases, leaving 5 bases of the junction unmatched. The CDR3: CASNRGQLNTEAFF. CDR3 nucleotide sequence: TGTGCCAGCAATCGGGGACAGCTGAACACTGAAGCTTTCTTT.

This chain joins TRBV4-2 and TRBJ2-7; tentative D call: TRBD2 (6 bases). The germline V gene encodes CDR1 LGHNA and CDR2 YNFKEQ. The CDR3 totals 15 residues. Trimming pared 3 bases from V and 3 bases from J, leaving 15 bases between. Here the CDR3 DNA reads TGTGCCAGCAGCCATCGTTTGTTGGGGGGCTACGAGCAGTACTTC. It yields the protein CASSHRLLGGYEQYF.

This clonotype was seen a few times. This chain connects TRBV6-2 or TRBV6-3 to TRBJ2-7; 8 bases are shared with TRBD2. The CDR3 spans 13 residues. The ends lost 4 bases at V and 5 bases at J; junction bases unmatched: 4. Germline CDR1 is MNHEY and CDR2 is SVGEGT. This CDR3 is CASSFRTSNEQYF. CDR3 DNA: TGTGCCAGCAGTTTTCGGACTAGCAACGAGCAGTACTTC.

The CDR3, as DNA: TGTGCCAGCTCTCAAACAGGAGTTCCTCCTAACGAGCAGTACTTC. Translation: CASSQTGVPPNEQYF. The rearrangement joins TRBV18 to TRBJ2-7, with a possible D match to TRBD1 (5 bases). Between the trimmed V and J ends, which lost 6 bases and 5 bases, there was a span of 20 bases. The germline V gene has CDR1 KGHSH and CDR2 LQKENI. The CDR3 runs to 15 residues. Together with reference TRBV18 and TRBJ2-7, the CDR3 gives the full variable domain: NAGVMQNPRHLVRRRGQEARLRCSPMKGHSHVYWYRQLPEEGLKFMVYLQKENIIDESGMPKERFSAEFPKEGPSILRIQQVVRGDSAAYFCASSQTGVPPNEQYFGPGTRLTVT.

A few counts support this clonotype. The chain links TRBV4-2 to TRBJ2-4; the match to TRBD2 covers 7 bases. CDR3 length equals 17 residues. Germline CDR1 and CDR2: LGHNA and YNFKEQ. V lost 0 bases, J lost 0 bases, and 5 bases stayed unmatched. CDR3 in amino acids: CASSQEWGGLAKNIQYF. The CDR3 bases are TGTGCCAGCAGCCAAGAGTGGGGAGGGCTAGCCAAAAACATTCAGTACTTC.

This chain's CDR3 is CASSPTGTEQYF. As DNA, the CDR3 is TGTGCCAGCTCACCAACAGGAACCGAGCAGTACTTC. The chain recombines TRBV18 with TRBJ2-7; maybe TRBD1 (5 bases). Germline CDR1 reads KGHSH; CDR2 reads LQKENI. CDR3 length: 12 residues. Trimming left V 2 bases short and J 6 bases short, with 8 bases between.

This chain uses TRBV2 with TRBJ2-7, with 8 bases lining up with TRBD1. Germline CDR1 and CDR2: SNHLY and FYNNEI. The CDR3 consists of 15 residues. The J segment lost 3 bases and the V segment lost 3 bases, leaving 7 bases of the junction unmatched. The CDR3 reads CASSDGTGLFYEQYF. The CDR3, as DNA: TGTGCCAGCAGTGACGGGACAGGCCTGTTCTACGAGCAGTACTTC.

In this sample, this clonotype turned up many times. The rearrangement uses TRBV4-3 and TRBJ2-1; 7 positions match TRBD2. Germline V CDR1 and CDR2: LGHNA, YSLEER. This CDR3 has 17 residues. The V gene end was trimmed by 0 bases and the J gene end by 3 bases; junction bases not matched to a gene: 8. CDR3 region: CASSQDDGRPLYNEQFF. The DNA of the CDR3 is TGCGCCAGCAGCCAAGATGACGGGAGGCCTCTCTACAATGAGCAGTTCTTC.

This clonotype was seen at least ten times. This rearrangement joins TRBV2 to TRBJ2-7, with 9 bases lining up with TRBD2. This CDR3 comprises 15 residues. Germline CDR1 reads SNHLY; CDR2 reads FYNNEI. The ends lost 7 bases at V and 3 bases at J; junction bases unmatched: 10. CDR3 sequence: CASKRDSGRYYEQYF. The CDR3 DNA follows: TGTGCCAGCAAGAGGGATAGCGGGAGATACTACGAGCAGTACTTC.